Shown below are 29 T cell receptor beta chains from a single sample sequenced in a study of T cell changes during pregnancy in multiple sclerosis. Sequenced by immunoSEQ multiplex PCR; TCRdb stores in-frame clones only, minus some. The table has approximately 98,000 clones, about 91% seen once. The sequenced sample was peripheral blood, obtained after pregnancy. Receptor source: a female donor in good health, enrolled as a control in a pregnancy study.

The chain joins TRBV29-1 to TRBJ2-3, with 8 nucleotides matching TRBD1. Germline V gene lookup returns CDR1 SQVTM and CDR2 ANQGSEA. Trimming cost V 0 bases and J 4 bases; bases outside gene matches: 12. The CDR3 is 17 residues long. The CDR3 sequence is CSVEEGPGQGTSDTQYF. The CDR3 DNA reads as TGCAGCGTTGAAGAAGGCCCAGGACAGGGAACTTCAGATACGCAGTATTTT.

The gene calls are TRBV7-9 and TRBJ1-1, with D tentatively TRBD1 (6 bases). Trimming took off 2 bases at V and 1 base at J, with 11 bases between the two ends. CDR3 size: 15 residues. Per the germline V gene, CDR1 is SEHNR and CDR2 is FQNEAQ (reference sequence). The CDR3 sequence: CASSLSGTPNTEAFF. CDR3 in DNA: TGTGCCAGCAGCTTATCTGGGACACCGAACACTGAAGCTTTCTTT.

As to this clone: One end of the junction varies from germline; a read error may be responsible. The chain recombines TRBV25-1 with TRBJ2-3, with TRBD2 matching 9 bases. This CDR3 spans 14 amino acids. Germline CDR1 is MGHDK and CDR2 is SYGVNS. The CDR3 is CASSAGTSKDTQYF. The CDR3 coding sequence is TGTGCCAGCAGTGCCGGGACTAGCAAAGATACGCAGTATTTT.

V and J are TRBV18 and TRBJ2-1; possibly TRBD2 for D (5 bases). Germline V gene lookup returns CDR1 KGHSH and CDR2 LQKENI. V was clipped by 4 bases and J by 4 bases, with 17 bases between them. This CDR3 has 16 amino acids. DNA for the CDR3: TGTGCCAGCTCACTCATAGGCCTCCTAGCATACAATGAGCAGTTCTTC. It encodes CASSLIGLLAYNEQFF.

This clone has just one count. The chain uses TRBV6-1 and TRBJ2-3; 12 nucleotides line up with TRBD2. This CDR3 has 16 residues. Per the germline V gene, CDR1 is MNHNS and CDR2 is SASEGT. Germline trimming cut 2 bases from V and 5 bases from J; bases unmatched to any gene: 5. CDR3 amino acids: CASSELAGGPQDTQYF. CDR3 DNA sequence: TGTGCCAGCAGTGAACTAGCGGGGGGGCCACAAGATACGCAGTATTTT.

The V call is TRBV28, the J call TRBJ2-5; 7 bases align to TRBD2. The junction had 5 bases not matched to a gene; V was cut back by 7 bases and J by 3 bases. CDR1 is MDHEN, CDR2 SYDVKM, per germline. This CDR3 contains 13 residues. In DNA form, the CDR3 reads TGTGCCAGCACCCGGGGGGTGGAAGAGACCCAGTACTTC. It translates to CASTRGVEETQYF.

This clone was detected only once. The CDR3 DNA reads as TGCAGCGTGTTATTACAGGGAGATAGCAATCAGCCCCAGCATTTT. The encoded protein is CSVLLQGDSNQPQHF. The chain links TRBV29-1 to TRBJ1-5; perhaps TRBD1 as D (6 bases). The germline V and J ends were trimmed by 6 bases and 0 bases, with 15 bases remaining between them. This CDR3 has 15 residues. Looked up from germline, CDR1 is SQVTM and CDR2 is ANQGSEA.

This chain links TRBV6-5 with TRBJ2-7; TRBD2 might be the D (6 bases). The germline V and J ends were trimmed by 1 base and 0 bases, with 13 bases remaining between them. The CDR3 loop spans 16 amino acids. Germline CDR1 reads MNHEY; CDR2 reads SVGAGI. The CDR3 nucleotides read TGTGCCAGCAGTTACTTCGGGGGTGCGAGCTCCTACGAGCAGTACTTC. This encodes CASSYFGGASSYEQYF.

This clone occurred once. The V gene is TRBV12-5, the J gene TRBJ2-7; D gene uncertain. There are 18 residues in the CDR3. V was trimmed by 5 bases and J by 5 bases, leaving 28 bases between them. CDR1 is LGHNT, CDR2 FRNRAP, per germline. The CDR3 reads CASGPNRVQTHGFNEQYF. The CDR3 DNA reads TGTGCTAGTGGTCCAAACCGGGTCCAGACCCATGGTTTCAACGAGCAGTACTTC. Full variable domain (outside the CDR3, taken from reference TRBV12-5 and TRBJ2-7): DARVTQTPRHKVTEMGQEVTMRCQPILGHNTVFWYRQTMMQGLELLAYFRNRAPLDDSGMPKDRFSAEMPDATLATLKIQPSEPRDSAVYFCASGPNRVQTHGFNEQYFGPGTRLTVT.

The rearrangement links TRBV6-5 to TRBJ1-2, with 10 bases lining up with TRBD1. The trim removed 0 bases at V and 8 bases at J, leaving 6 bases unmatched. The CDR3 has 15 amino acids. Germline V gene lookup returns CDR1 MNHEY and CDR2 SVGAGI. CDR3 residues: CASSYSGDRGEGYTF. In nucleotides, the CDR3 is TGTGCCAGCAGTTACTCCGGGGACAGGGGTGAAGGCTACACCTTC.

This clone was recorded a few times. The gene calls are TRBV30 and TRBJ1-4; 7 nucleotides match TRBD1. Trimming removed 1 base from V and 7 bases from J; junction bases left unmatched: 6. The CDR3 runs to 14 residues. Germline CDR1 GTSNPN, CDR2 SVGIG (reference sequence). The CDR3 loop reads CAWSGDREVEKLFF. CDR3 DNA: TGTGCCTGGAGTGGCGACAGGGAGGTTGAAAAACTGTTTTTT.

The genes are TRBV14 and TRBJ1-6; D gene ambiguous. Germline CDR1 reads SGHDN; CDR2 reads FVKESK. The CDR3 length is 14 residues. The V end lost 5 bases, the J end lost 8 bases, and 13 bases lay between the germline ends. CDR3 DNA sequence: TGTGCCAGCAGCGGCGGGAGGTTATATTCACCCCTCCACTTT. Translation: CASSGGRLYSPLHF.

V gene TRBV7-6 combines with J gene TRBJ1-1, with a tentative D call TRBD1 (6 bases). The CDR3 runs 16 residues. Germline V gene lookup returns CDR1 SGHVS and CDR2 FNYEAQ. V was pared by 6 bases and J by 3 bases, with 20 bases between. In nucleotides, the CDR3 is TGTGCCAGCAGTTCCACCCGAGGGGGATTTGACACTGAAGCTTTCTTT. Encoded protein: CASSSTRGGFDTEAFF.

V usage is TRBV7-3 and J usage is TRBJ2-1; D is possibly TRBD2 (6 bases). CDR3 length: 16 residues. CDR1 and CDR2 from the germline V gene are SGHTA and FQGTGA. V was trimmed by 2 bases and J by 0 bases, leaving 11 bases between them. The CDR3 reads CASSLRGTSSYNEQFF. In DNA, the CDR3 is TGTGCCAGCAGCTTACGCGGGACGAGCTCCTACAATGAGCAGTTCTTC.

This chain connects TRBV30 to TRBJ1-2; TRBD1 agrees at 7 bases. V shed 4 bases and J 6 bases; nucleotides not matched to a gene: 8. CDR3 length: 13 amino acids. Germline CDR1 and CDR2: GTSNPN and SVGIG (reference sequence). The DNA for the CDR3 is TGTGCCTGGATCTCCGGACAGGTCCATGGCTACACCTTC. Protein sequence: CAWISGQVHGYTF.

This chain joins TRBV6-1 and TRBJ2-5; 8 bases are a match to TRBD2. There are 15 residues in the CDR3. The trim removed 5 bases at V and 5 bases at J, leaving 10 bases unmatched. The germline V gene encodes CDR1 MNHNS and CDR2 SASEGT. The CDR3 loop is CASSPRTSRGETQYF. CDR3 nucleotides: TGTGCCAGCAGTCCGCGGACTAGCCGAGGGGAGACCCAGTACTTC.

The chain couples TRBV5-1 to TRBJ1-3, with D tentatively TRBD1 (6 bases). V was cut by 4 bases and J by 2 bases, with 13 bases left in between. The CDR3 spans 15 residues. Germline CDR1 reads SGHRS; CDR2 reads YFSETQ. The chain's CDR3 is CASSEQGRAGNTIYF. The CDR3 DNA reads TGCGCCAGCAGCGAACAGGGCCGCGCTGGAAACACCATATATTTT.

This clone was seen once. The rearrangement joins TRBV28 to TRBJ1-2, with D unresolved. The CDR3 contains 14 residues. CDR1 MDHEN and CDR2 SYDVKM come from the germline V gene. The ends were cut back, 1 base at V and 5 bases at J, with 11 bases in the middle. CDR3 in DNA: TGTGCCAGCAGTTTATTTTCAGAAATGTATGGCTACACCTTC. The encoded protein is CASSLFSEMYGYTF.

This clone appeared once. J is TRBJ1-4 and V is TRBV29-1; no definite D call. The germline CDR1 and CDR2 sequences are SQVTM and ANQGSEA. The CDR3 consists of 13 residues. Trimming removed 4 bases from V and 6 bases from J, with 12 bases in between. The CDR3 sequence: CSVVGRSDEKLFF. The CDR3 coding sequence is TGCAGCGTTGTAGGGAGATCGGATGAAAAACTGTTTTTT.

The rearrangement uses TRBV5-1 and TRBJ2-2, with 8 positions matching TRBD2. Germline trimming cut 5 bases from V and 0 bases from J; bases unmatched to any gene: 6. This CDR3 comprises 16 residues. Germline CDR1 is SGHRS and CDR2 is YFSETQ. This CDR3 reads CASRGAAGANTGELFF. In DNA form, the CDR3 reads TGCGCCAGCAGGGGCGCAGCGGGGGCGAACACCGGGGAGCTGTTTTTT.

V is TRBV5-1 and J is TRBJ2-3; perhaps TRBD1 as D (5 bases). The CDR3 is made up of 14 amino acids. Germline V gives CDR1 SGHRS, CDR2 YFSETQ. V dropped 6 bases and J dropped 0 bases, with 11 bases sitting between them. CDR3 residues: CASTLGASTDTQYF. The DNA for the CDR3 is TGCGCCAGCACCCTTGGGGCTAGCACAGATACGCAGTATTTT. The whole variable domain, remainder taken from reference TRBV5-1 and TRBJ2-3, is KAGVTQTPRYLIKTRGQQVTLSCSPISGHRSVSWYQQTPGQGLQFLFEYFSETQRNKGNFPGRFSGRQFSNSRSEMNVSTLELGDSALYLCASTLGASTDTQYFGPGTRLTVL.

The rearrangement joins TRBV7-2 to TRBJ2-1, with no clear D. The length of the CDR3 is 17 residues. The germline CDR1 and CDR2 sequences are SGHTA and FQGNSA. Trimming shortened V by 5 bases and J by 14 bases, and 31 bases separated the two germline ends. CDR3 residues: CASSLSPGSAGESRKFF. The DNA of the CDR3 is TGTGCCAGCAGCCTGAGCCCTGGGTCCGCCGGAGAGTCCAGAAAGTTCTTC.

This sequence joins TRBV19 and TRBJ1-1; 9 bases are a match to TRBD1. Germline V gene data show CDR1 as LNHDA and CDR2 as SQIVND (reference sequence). The trim removed 2 bases at V and 5 bases at J, leaving 15 bases unmatched. The CDR3 consists of 18 residues. CDR3 nucleotides: TGTGCCAGTAGTATATTGATCTTGTGGGACAGGGCCAGGACTGAAGCTTTCTTT. Translation: CASSILILWDRARTEAFF.

V gene TRBV27 combines with J gene TRBJ1-1; D is unresolved. With 5 bases removed from V and 11 bases from J, the gap between germline ends came to 15 bases. CDR1 is MNHEY, CDR2 SMNVEV, per germline (reference sequence). The CDR3 covers 12 residues. The CDR3 region has the DNA TGTGCCAGCAGTCCGTCGATGAACAAGGCTTTCTTT. Protein sequence: CASSPSMNKAFF.

The chain links TRBV10-3 to TRBJ2-4; D may be TRBD2 (6 bases). Per germline, CDR1 ENHRY and CDR2 SYGVKD. Trimming took off 3 bases at V and 9 bases at J, with 12 bases between the two ends. This CDR3 has 13 residues. CDR3 protein: CAISDGQGLIQYF. The DNA for the CDR3 is TGTGCCATCAGTGATGGCCAGGGACTCATTCAGTACTTC.

The chain is built from TRBV2 and TRBJ1-1, with 7 bases that match TRBD1. Germline V gene lookup returns CDR1 SNHLY and CDR2 FYNNEI. CDR3 length: 17 amino acids. V gave up 1 base and J gave up 1 base; unmatched junction bases: 9. CDR3 in amino acids: CASSEVMTGSKNTEAFF. The CDR3 DNA follows: TGTGCCAGCAGTGAAGTAATGACAGGGTCAAAGAACACTGAAGCTTTCTTT.

This chain links TRBV2 with TRBJ2-6; D possibly corresponds to TRBD1 (6 bases). Germline-derived CDR1 and CDR2 are SNHLY and FYNNEI. The V gene lost 1 base and the J gene lost 0 bases, with 16 bases spanning the gap. The CDR3 runs to 19 residues. Here the CDR3 DNA reads TGTGCCAGCAGTGAAGTCGCAGGGGCATACCTCTCTGGGGCCAACGTCCTGACTTTC. Translation gives CASSEVAGAYLSGANVLTF.

This clone has just one count. The V and J genes are TRBV4-1 and TRBJ2-7; perhaps TRBD2 as D (6 bases). Trimming shortened V by 8 bases and J by 5 bases, and 19 bases separated the two germline ends. Germline CDR1 reads MGHRA; CDR2 reads YSYEKL. The CDR3 has 14 residues. The CDR3 loop reads CASAPERAINEQYF. The DNA for the CDR3 is TGCGCCAGCGCCCCCGAGCGGGCGATTAACGAGCAGTACTTC.

V and J are TRBV11-2 and TRBJ2-5; D may be TRBD2 (5 bases). The CDR3 sequence is 12 residues long. Germline V gene data show CDR1 as SGHAT and CDR2 as FQNNGV. The germline V and J ends were trimmed by 6 bases and 5 bases, with 10 bases remaining between them. CDR3 bases: TGTGCCAGCAGGCCCACGGGGGAGACCCAGTACTTC. This sequence encodes CASRPTGETQYF.